Reported below is one TCR beta chain. Its target is unknown. One base away lies a much larger clone, so this may be a sequencing read error. Amplification of TCR alpha and beta CDR3 regions from RNA used iRepertoire nested multiplex PCR. Tissue mRNA or PBMC total RNA, roughly 90-450 ng, went into one-step reverse transcription and amplification. Via MiXCR, TCRdb re-called the multiplex PCR reads, giving one row per CDR3 protein. The sample has 170,000 or so distinct CDR3 sequences, over 40% seen once. These data originate in a study of glioma-infiltrating T cells. Study-wide results and caveats: Tissue and blood shared very few CDR3 sequences. Gliomas, especially low-grade, showed above-expected tissue-blood divergence; non-neoplastic patients showed below.

Germline CDR1 is MNHNS and CDR2 is SASEGT. Germline trimming cut 7 bases from V and 11 bases from J; bases unmatched to any gene: 14. The CDR3 is made up of 14 amino acids. The clonotype was recovered from a human donor with low-grade glioma or glioblastoma, undergoing nonglioma brain surgery, or in good health (not recorded which). The chain employs TRBV6-1 and TRBJ2-7, with 10 nucleotides matching TRBD1. The sample comprised glioma tissue, nonneoplastic brain tissue, or PBMCs (not recorded which). The CDR3 loop is CASTRYGTGDEKYF. The CDR3 coding sequence is TGTGCCAGCACCCGATACGGGACAGGGGATGAGAAGTACTTC.